These 14 T cell receptor beta chains share one sample of origin, sequenced in a study of blood T cell repertoires in COVID-19. TCRdb's copy holds only in-frame clones and misses some; the assay was immunoSEQ multiplex PCR. Found here are roughly 120,000 clones, over 75% of them singletons; the top ten hold about a tenth. Sequencing was done on a sample of peripheral blood. The receptors were sampled from a man older than 75 with acute or convalescent COVID-19.

The genes are TRBV9 and TRBJ1-4; 7 bases line up with TRBD1. The CDR3 loop spans 15 amino acids. CDR1 and CDR2 (germline): SGDLS, YYNGEE. The V segment lost 0 bases and the J segment 8 bases; nucleotides outside the gene matches: 7. The CDR3 spells CASSVGQGEGEKLFF. The CDR3 region has the DNA TGTGCCAGCAGCGTAGGACAGGGAGAGGGGGAAAAACTGTTTTTT.

This chain uses TRBV4-2 with TRBJ1-2; D remains ambiguous. The CDR3 contains 13 residues. The ends were cut back, 0 bases at V and 10 bases at J, with 12 bases in the middle. The V gene's germline CDR1 is LGHNA and CDR2 YNFKEQ. CDR3 sequence: CASSQDLRFFYTF. CDR3 nucleotide sequence: TGTGCCAGCAGCCAAGATCTCCGGTTCTTCTACACCTTC.

This clone has only a few counts. This chain joins TRBV10-3 and TRBJ2-7; D is possibly TRBD1 (6 bases). The ends were cut back, 6 bases at V and 3 bases at J, with 18 bases in the middle. CDR3 length: 15 amino acids. Germline V gene sequence: CDR1 ENHRY, CDR2 SYGVKD. The chain's CDR3 is CAISPGQIRGYEQYF. The DNA for the CDR3 is TGTGCCATCAGCCCAGGACAGATCAGAGGCTACGAGCAGTACTTC.

This rearrangement joins TRBV14 to TRBJ2-5; tentative D call: TRBD2 (5 bases). Looked up from germline, CDR1 is SGHDN and CDR2 is FVKESK. The length of the CDR3 is 14 residues. Trimming shortened V by 1 base and J by 5 bases, and 11 bases separated the two germline ends. The CDR3 bases are TGTGCCAGCAGCCAAGTTTCTAGCCGGGAGACCCAGTACTTC. Translating it yields CASSQVSSRETQYF.

The V and J genes are TRBV30 and TRBJ2-6; D not certain. Germline V gene lookup returns CDR1 GTSNPN and CDR2 SVGIG (reference sequence). The CDR3 spans 14 residues. V lost 3 bases and J lost 1, with 7 bases in between. Here the CDR3 DNA reads TGTGCCTGGAGCCGAGTGTCTGGGGCCAACGTCCTGACTTTC. This encodes CAWSRVSGANVLTF.

The rearrangement links TRBV6-5 to TRBJ2-3, with TRBD1 matching 8 bases. V lost 6 bases to trimming and J lost 7 bases; unmatched junction nucleotides: 6. The CDR3 sequence is 13 residues long. Germline V CDR1 and CDR2: MNHEY, SVGAGI. The CDR3 DNA reads as TGTGCCAGCAGGCCGGACAGGGTGAATACGCAGTATTTT. It specifies CASRPDRVNTQYF.

J is TRBJ2-1 and V is TRBV3-1 (or the pseudogene TRBV3-2); D remains unclear. In germline, CDR1 is LGHDT, CDR2 YNNKEL (reference sequence). V was shortened by 5 bases and J by 7 bases, with 6 bases between the two germline ends. This CDR3 has 11 residues. The CDR3 nucleotides are TGTGCCAGCAGCGCGGCGAATGAGCAGTTCTTC. The encoded protein is CASSAANEQFF.

The chain joins TRBV14 to TRBJ1-1, with unresolved D. Germline V gives CDR1 SGHDN, CDR2 FVKESK. The V end lost 2 bases, the J end lost 1 base, and 11 bases lay between the germline ends. The CDR3 is 15 residues long. Here the CDR3 reads CASSQPRLRNTEAFF. CDR3 in DNA: TGTGCCAGCAGCCAACCCCGACTGAGGAACACTGAAGCTTTCTTT. Variable domain in full (rest from reference TRBV14 and TRBJ1-1): EAGVTQFPSHSVIEKGQTVTLRCDPISGHDNLYWYRRVMGKEIKFLLHFVKESKQDESGMPNNRFLAERTGGTYSTLKVQPAELEDSGVYFCASSQPRLRNTEAFFGQGTRLTVV.

The chain is built from TRBV11-2 and TRBJ1-2, with a weak D call TRBD1 (6 bases). There are 14 residues in the CDR3. V was trimmed by 4 bases and J by 8 bases, leaving 17 bases between them. CDR1 and CDR2 (germline): SGHAT, FQNNGV. CDR3 in DNA: TGTGCCAGCAGCTCCGGGCAGGGGCAGGACGGCTACACCTTC. Its translation: CASSSGQGQDGYTF.

This clone showed up just a few times. This chain links TRBV7-8 with TRBJ1-1; no clear D gene. Trimming took 5 bases from V and 10 from J, leaving 14 bases between them. The V gene's germline CDR1 is SGHVS and CDR2 FQNEAQ. The CDR3 consists of 12 residues. DNA of the CDR3: TGTGCCAGCAGCAGAACGAGGGCGGCAGCTTTCTTT. Encoded protein: CASSRTRAAAFF.

The V call is TRBV6-2 or TRBV6-3, the J call TRBJ1-1, with 10 bases identical to TRBD1. This CDR3 contains 14 residues. Germline V gene sequence: CDR1 MNHEY, CDR2 SVGEGT. The V gene end was trimmed by 5 bases and the J gene end by 1 base; junction bases not matched to a gene: 1. In nucleotides, the CDR3 is TGTGCCAGCAGTCGACAGGGGGCGAACACTGAAGCTTTCTTT. Amino acids: CASSRQGANTEAFF.

The count of this clone is one. V and J are TRBV30 and TRBJ2-5; 11 bases fit TRBD1. This CDR3 is 15 amino acids long. Germline CDR1 is GTSNPN and CDR2 is SVGIG (reference sequence). The V and J ends lost 2 bases and 6 bases, in that order; junction bases with no gene match: 8. The chain's CDR3 is CAWSLGQGGGKTQYF. DNA of the CDR3: TGTGCCTGGAGTCTGGGACAGGGGGGAGGGAAGACCCAGTACTTC.

CDR3 loop: CASSLAQGLAGETQYF. The CDR3 DNA reads as TGTGCCAGCAGCTTAGCCCAGGGACTAGCTGGAGAGACCCAGTACTTC. The rearrangement joins TRBV7-6 to TRBJ2-5; 9 nucleotides line up with TRBD2. CDR3 length equals 16 residues. Germline V gives CDR1 SGHVS, CDR2 FNYEAQ. V shed 0 bases, J shed 4 bases, and the junction held 6 bases outside the gene matches.

This chain links TRBV7-9 with TRBJ1-4, with 7 bases that match TRBD1. V lost 6 bases to trimming and J lost 6 bases; unmatched junction nucleotides: 7. The germline gives CDR1 SEHNR, CDR2 FQNEAQ (reference sequence). The CDR3 covers 14 residues. CDR3 DNA sequence: TGTGCCAGCAGATCAACAGGGGTGTATGAAAAACTGTTTTTT. It specifies CASRSTGVYEKLFF.